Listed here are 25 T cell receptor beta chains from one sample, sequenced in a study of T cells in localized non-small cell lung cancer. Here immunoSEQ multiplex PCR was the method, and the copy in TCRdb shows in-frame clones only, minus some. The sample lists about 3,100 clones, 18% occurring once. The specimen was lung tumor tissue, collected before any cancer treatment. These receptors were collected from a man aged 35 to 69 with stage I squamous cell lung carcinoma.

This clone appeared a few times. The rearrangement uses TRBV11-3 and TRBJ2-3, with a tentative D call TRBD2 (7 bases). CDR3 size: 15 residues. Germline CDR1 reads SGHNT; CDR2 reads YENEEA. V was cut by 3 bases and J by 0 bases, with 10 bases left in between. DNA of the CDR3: TGTGCCAGCAGCTTGGGGGGGCCTAGCACAGATACGCAGTATTTT. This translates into CASSLGGPSTDTQYF.

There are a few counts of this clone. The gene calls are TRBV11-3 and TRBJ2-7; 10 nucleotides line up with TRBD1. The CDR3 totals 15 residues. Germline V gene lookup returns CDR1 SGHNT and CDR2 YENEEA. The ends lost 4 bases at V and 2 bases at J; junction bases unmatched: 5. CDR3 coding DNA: TGTGCCAGCAGCTCCCCCGGGACAGGGGCCTACGAGCAGTACTTC. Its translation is CASSSPGTGAYEQYF.

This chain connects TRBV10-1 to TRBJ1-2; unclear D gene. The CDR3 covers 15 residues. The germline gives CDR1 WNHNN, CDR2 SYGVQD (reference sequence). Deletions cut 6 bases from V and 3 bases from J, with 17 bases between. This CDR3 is CASRGLGGGDYGYTF. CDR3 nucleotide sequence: TGCGCCAGCAGGGGATTAGGTGGAGGCGACTATGGCTACACCTTC.

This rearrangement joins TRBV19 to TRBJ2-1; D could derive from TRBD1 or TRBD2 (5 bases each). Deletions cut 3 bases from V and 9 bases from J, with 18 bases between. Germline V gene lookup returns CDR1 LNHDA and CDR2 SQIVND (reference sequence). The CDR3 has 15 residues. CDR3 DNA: TGTGCCAGTAGTATCCAGGGCACTAGAGCGAGTGAGCAGTTCTTC. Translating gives CASSIQGTRASEQFF.

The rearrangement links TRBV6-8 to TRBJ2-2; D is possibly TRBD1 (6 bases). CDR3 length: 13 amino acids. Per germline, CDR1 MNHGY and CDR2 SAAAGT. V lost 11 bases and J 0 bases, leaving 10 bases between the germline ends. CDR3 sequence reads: CALRTANTGELFF. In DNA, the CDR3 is TGTGCCCTCAGGACAGCGAACACCGGGGAGCTGTTTTTT.

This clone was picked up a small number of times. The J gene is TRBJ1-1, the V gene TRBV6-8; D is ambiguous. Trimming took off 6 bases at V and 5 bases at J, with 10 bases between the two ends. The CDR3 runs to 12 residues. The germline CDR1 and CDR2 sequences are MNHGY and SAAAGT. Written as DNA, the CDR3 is TGTGCCAGCAGAACTGAGTCAACTGAAGCTTTCTTT. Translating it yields CASRTESTEAFF.

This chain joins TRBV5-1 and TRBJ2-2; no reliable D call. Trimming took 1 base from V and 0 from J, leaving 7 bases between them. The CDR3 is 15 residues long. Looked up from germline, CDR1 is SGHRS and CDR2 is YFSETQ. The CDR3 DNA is TGCGCCAGCAGCTTGTACGGATCGAACACCGGGGAGCTGTTTTTT. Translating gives CASSLYGSNTGELFF. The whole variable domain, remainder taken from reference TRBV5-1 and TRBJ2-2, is KAGVTQTPRYLIKTRGQQVTLSCSPISGHRSVSWYQQTPGQGLQFLFEYFSETQRNKGNFPGRFSGRQFSNSRSEMNVSTLELGDSALYLCASSLYGSNTGELFFGEGSRLTVL.

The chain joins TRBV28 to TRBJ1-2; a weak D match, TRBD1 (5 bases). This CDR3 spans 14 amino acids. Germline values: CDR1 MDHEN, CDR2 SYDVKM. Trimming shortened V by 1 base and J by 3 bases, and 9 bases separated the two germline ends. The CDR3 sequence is CASSLSGTDYGYTF. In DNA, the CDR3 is TGTGCCAGCAGTTTATCCGGGACGGACTATGGCTACACCTTC.

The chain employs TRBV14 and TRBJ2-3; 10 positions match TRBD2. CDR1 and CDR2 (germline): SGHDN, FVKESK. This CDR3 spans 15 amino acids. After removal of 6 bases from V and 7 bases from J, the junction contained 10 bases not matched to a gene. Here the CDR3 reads CASRPIAGGSHTQYF. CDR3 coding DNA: TGTGCCAGCAGACCAATAGCGGGGGGTTCTCATACGCAGTATTTT.

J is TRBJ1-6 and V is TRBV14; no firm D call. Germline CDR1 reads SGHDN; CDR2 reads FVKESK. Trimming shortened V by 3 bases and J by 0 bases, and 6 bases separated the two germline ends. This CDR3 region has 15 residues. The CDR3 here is CASSQTSSYNSPLHF. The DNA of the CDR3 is TGTGCCAGCAGCCAGACGAGCTCCTATAATTCACCCCTCCACTTT.

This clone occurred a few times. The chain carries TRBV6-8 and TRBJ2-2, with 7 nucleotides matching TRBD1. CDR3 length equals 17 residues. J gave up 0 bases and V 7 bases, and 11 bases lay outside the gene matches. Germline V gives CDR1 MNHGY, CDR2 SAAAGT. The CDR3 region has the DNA TGTGCCAGCATTCCCACCGCCGGACAGGCGAACACCGGGGAGCTGTTTTTT. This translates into CASIPTAGQANTGELFF.

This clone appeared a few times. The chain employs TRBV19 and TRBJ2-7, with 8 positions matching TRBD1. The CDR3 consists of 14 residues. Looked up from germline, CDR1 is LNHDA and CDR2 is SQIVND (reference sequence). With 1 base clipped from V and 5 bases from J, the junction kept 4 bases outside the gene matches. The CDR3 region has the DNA TGTGCCAGTAGTATAGGCGGACAGGGCCACGAGCAGTACTTC. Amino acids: CASSIGGQGHEQYF. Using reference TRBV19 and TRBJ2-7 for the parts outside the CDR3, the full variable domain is DGGITQSPKYLFRKEGQNVTLSCEQNLNHDAMYWYRQDPGQGLRLIYYSQIVNDFQKGDIAEGYSVSREKKESFPLTVTSAQKNPTAFYLCASSIGGQGHEQYFGPGTRLTVT.

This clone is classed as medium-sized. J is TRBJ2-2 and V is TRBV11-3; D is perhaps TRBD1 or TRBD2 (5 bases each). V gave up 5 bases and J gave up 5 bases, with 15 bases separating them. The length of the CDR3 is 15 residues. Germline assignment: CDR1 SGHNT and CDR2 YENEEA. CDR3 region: CASSLGTRLTGELFF. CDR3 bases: TGTGCCAGCAGCCTAGGGACCCGCTTGACCGGGGAGCTGTTTTTT. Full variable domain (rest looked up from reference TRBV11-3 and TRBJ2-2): EAGVVQSPRYKIIEKKQPVAFWCNPISGHNTLYWYLQNLGQGPELLIRYENEEAVDDSQLPKDRFSAERLKGVDSTLKIQPAELGDSAVYLCASSLGTRLTGELFFGEGSRLTVL.

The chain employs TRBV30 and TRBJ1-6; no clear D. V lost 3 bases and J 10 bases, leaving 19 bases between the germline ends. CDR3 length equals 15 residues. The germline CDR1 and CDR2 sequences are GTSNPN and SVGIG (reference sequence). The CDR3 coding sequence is TGTGCCTGGAGCCCCCCCCTTTGGGCAGGATCACCCCTCCACTTT. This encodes CAWSPPLWAGSPLHF.

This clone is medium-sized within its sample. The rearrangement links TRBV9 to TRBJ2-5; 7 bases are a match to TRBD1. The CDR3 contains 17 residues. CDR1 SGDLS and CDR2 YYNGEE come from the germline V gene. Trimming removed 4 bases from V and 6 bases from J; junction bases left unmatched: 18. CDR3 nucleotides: TGTGCCAGCAGCTCCAGATCCCGGGAACAGGGGATACAGACCCAGTACTTC. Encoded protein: CASSSRSREQGIQTQYF.

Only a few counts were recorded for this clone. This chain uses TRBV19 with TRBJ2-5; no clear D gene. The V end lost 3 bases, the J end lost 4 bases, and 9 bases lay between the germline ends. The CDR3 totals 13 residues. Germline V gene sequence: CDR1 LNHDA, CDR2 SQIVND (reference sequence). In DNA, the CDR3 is TGTGCCAGTAGTATGGAAGGGTTAGAGACCCAGTACTTC. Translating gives CASSMEGLETQYF.

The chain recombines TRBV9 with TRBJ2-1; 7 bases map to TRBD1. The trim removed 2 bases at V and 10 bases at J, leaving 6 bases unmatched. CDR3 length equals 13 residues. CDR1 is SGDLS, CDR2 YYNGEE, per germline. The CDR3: CASSVDRVREQFF. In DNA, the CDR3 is TGTGCCAGCAGCGTCGACAGGGTTAGGGAGCAGTTCTTC.

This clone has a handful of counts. In DNA, the CDR3 is TGTGCCAGCAGCTTAGACAGCCATAACTATGGCTACACCTTC. It translates to CASSLDSHNYGYTF. V and J are TRBV11-3 and TRBJ1-2; D is uncertain. Germline CDR1 is SGHNT and CDR2 is YENEEA. This CDR3 region has 14 residues. V gave up 0 bases and J gave up 1 base, with 6 bases separating them.

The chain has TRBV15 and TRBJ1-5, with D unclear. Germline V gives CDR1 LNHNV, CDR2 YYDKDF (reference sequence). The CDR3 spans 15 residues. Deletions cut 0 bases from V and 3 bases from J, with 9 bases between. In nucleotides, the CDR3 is TGTGCCACCAGCAGAGATAAGGGTTTCAATCAGCCCCAGCATTTT. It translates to CATSRDKGFNQPQHF.

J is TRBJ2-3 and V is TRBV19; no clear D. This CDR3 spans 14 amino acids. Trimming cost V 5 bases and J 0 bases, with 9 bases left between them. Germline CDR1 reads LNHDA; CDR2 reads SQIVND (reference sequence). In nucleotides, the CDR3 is TGTGCCAGTAGTCCTCCCGCTAGCACAGATACGCAGTATTTT. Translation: CASSPPASTDTQYF.

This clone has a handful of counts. The DNA of the CDR3 is TGTGCCAGCAGCGCAGAGGTCGGGAATTCACCCCTCCACTTT. Protein: CASSAEVGNSPLHF. The chain recombines TRBV9 with TRBJ1-6; D call uncertain. V was clipped by 3 bases and J by 7 bases, with 11 bases between them. CDR1 and CDR2 from the germline V gene are SGDLS and YYNGEE. There are 14 residues in the CDR3.

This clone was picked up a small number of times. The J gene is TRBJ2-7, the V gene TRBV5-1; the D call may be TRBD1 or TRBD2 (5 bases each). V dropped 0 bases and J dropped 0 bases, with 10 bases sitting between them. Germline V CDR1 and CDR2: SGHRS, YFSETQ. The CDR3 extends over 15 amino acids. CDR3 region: CASSLGGTDSYEQYF. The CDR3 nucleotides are TGCGCCAGCAGCTTGGGTGGGACCGACTCCTACGAGCAGTACTTC. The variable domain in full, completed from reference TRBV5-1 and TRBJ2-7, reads KAGVTQTPRYLIKTRGQQVTLSCSPISGHRSVSWYQQTPGQGLQFLFEYFSETQRNKGNFPGRFSGRQFSNSRSEMNVSTLELGDSALYLCASSLGGTDSYEQYFGPGTRLTVT.

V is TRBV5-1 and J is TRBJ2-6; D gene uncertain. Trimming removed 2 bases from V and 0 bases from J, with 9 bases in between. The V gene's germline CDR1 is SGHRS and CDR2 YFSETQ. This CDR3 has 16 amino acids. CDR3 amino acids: CASSFRVVSGANVLTF. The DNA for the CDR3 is TGCGCCAGCAGCTTTAGGGTAGTCTCTGGGGCCAACGTCCTGACTTTC.

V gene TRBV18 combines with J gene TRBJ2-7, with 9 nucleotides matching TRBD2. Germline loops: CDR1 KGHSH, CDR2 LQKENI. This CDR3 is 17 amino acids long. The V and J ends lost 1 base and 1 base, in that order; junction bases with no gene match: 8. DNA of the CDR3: TGTGCCAGCTCACCACATAGTCTAGCGGGGACGTCCTACGAGCAGTACTTC. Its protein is CASSPHSLAGTSYEQYF.

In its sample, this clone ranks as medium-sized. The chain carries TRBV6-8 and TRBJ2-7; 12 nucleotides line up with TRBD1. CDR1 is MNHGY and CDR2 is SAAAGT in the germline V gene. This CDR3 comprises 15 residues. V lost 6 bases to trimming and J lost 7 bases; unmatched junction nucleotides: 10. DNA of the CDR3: TGTGCCAGCAGCACCGGGACAGGGGGCTCGAGGGAGCAGTACTTC. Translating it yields CASSTGTGGSREQYF.